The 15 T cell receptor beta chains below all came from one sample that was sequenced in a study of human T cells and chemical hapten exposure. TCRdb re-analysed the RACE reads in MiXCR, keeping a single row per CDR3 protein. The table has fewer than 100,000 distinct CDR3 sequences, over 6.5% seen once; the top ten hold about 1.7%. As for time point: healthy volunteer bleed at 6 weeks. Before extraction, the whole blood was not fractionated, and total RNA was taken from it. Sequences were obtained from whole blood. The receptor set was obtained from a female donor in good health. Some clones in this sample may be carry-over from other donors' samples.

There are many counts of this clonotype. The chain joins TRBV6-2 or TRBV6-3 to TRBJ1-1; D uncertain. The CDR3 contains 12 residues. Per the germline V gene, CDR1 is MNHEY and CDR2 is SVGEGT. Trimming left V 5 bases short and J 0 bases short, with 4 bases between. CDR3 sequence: CASSPLNTEAFF. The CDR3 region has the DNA TGTGCCAGCAGTCCTCTGAACACTGAAGCTTTCTTT.

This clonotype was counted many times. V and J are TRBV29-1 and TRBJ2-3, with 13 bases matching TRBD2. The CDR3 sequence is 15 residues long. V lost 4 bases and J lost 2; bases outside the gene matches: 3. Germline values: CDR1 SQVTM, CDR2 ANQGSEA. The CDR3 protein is CSVGTSGGHTDTQYF. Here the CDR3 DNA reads TGCAGCGTTGGGACTAGCGGGGGTCACACAGATACGCAGTATTTT.

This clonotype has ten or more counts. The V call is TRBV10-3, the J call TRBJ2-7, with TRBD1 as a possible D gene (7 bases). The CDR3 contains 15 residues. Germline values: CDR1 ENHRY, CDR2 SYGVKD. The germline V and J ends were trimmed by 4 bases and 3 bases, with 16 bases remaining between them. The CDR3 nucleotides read TGTGCCATCAGTGCCCCCGCGGGACAGTTCTACGAGCAGTACTTC. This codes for CAISAPAGQFYEQYF.

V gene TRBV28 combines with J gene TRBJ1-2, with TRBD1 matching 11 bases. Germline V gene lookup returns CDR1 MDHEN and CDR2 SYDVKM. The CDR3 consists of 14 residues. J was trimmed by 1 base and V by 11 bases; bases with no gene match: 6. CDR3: CACRGQGDNYGYTF. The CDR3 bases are TGTGCCTGCCGGGGACAGGGGGATAACTATGGCTACACCTTC.

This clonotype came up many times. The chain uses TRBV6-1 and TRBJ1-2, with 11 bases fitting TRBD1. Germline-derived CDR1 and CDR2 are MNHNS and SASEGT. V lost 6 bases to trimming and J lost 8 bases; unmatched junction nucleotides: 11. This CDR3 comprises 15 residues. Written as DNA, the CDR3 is TGTGCCAGCAGGGGTGGACAGGGGGCGAAAGGAGGCTACACCTTC. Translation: CASRGGQGAKGGYTF.

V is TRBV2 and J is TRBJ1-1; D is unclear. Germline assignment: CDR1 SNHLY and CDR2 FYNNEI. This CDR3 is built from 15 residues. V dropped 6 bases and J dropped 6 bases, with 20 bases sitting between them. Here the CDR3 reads CASRRHPDPAAEAFF. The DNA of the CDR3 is TGTGCCAGCAGGCGGCATCCGGACCCCGCGGCTGAAGCTTTCTTT.

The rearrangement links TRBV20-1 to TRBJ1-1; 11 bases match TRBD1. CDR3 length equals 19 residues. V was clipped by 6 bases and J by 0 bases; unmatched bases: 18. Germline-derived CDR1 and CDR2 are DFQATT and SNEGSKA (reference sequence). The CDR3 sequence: CSAKPSPGTGGFLNTEAFF. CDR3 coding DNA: TGCAGTGCGAAACCGAGCCCCGGGACAGGGGGATTTTTGAACACTGAAGCTTTCTTT.

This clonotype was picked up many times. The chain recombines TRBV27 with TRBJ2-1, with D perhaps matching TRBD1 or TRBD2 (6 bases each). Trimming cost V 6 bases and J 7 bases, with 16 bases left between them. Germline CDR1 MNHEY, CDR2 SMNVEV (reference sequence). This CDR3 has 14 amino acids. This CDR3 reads CASSLAQGRNEQFF. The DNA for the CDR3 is TGTGCCAGCAGCCTCGCCCAGGGGAGGAATGAGCAGTTCTTC.

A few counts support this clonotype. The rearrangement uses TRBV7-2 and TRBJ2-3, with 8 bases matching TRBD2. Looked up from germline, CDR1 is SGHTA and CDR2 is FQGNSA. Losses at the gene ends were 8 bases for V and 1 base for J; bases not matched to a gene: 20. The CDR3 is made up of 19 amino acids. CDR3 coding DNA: TGTGCCAGCGGGTCTCGAAGGAGCGGGGGCGTGGGGGGCACAGATACGCAGTATTTT. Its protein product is CASGSRRSGGVGGTDTQYF.

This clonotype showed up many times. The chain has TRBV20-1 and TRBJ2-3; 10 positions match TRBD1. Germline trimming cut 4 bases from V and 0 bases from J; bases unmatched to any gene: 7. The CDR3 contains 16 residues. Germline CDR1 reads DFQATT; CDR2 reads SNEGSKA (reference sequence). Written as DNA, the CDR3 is TGCAGTGCTAAGACTAGGGACAGGGGTAGCACAGATACGCAGTATTTT. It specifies CSAKTRDRGSTDTQYF.

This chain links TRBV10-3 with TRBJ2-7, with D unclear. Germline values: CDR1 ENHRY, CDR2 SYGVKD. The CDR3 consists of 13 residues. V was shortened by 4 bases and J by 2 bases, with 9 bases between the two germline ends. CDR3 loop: CAISVGTAYEQYF. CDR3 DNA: TGTGCCATCAGTGTCGGCACAGCCTACGAGCAGTACTTC.

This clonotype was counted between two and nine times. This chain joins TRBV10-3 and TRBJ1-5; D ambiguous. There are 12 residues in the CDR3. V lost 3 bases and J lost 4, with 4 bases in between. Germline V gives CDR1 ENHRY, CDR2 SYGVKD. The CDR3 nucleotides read TGTGCCATCAGTGATGGAAATCAGCCCCAGCATTTT. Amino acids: CAISDGNQPQHF.

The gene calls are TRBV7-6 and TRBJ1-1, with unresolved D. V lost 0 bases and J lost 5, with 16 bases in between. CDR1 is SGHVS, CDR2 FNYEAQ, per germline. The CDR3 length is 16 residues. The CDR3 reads CASSLAAGASGTEAFF. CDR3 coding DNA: TGTGCCAGCAGCTTAGCTGCAGGCGCTTCTGGGACTGAAGCTTTCTTT.

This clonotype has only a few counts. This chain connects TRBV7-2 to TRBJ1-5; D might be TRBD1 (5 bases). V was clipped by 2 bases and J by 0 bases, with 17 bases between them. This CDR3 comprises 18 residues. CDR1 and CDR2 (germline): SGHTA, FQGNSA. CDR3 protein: CASSLRDSRLNSNQPQHF. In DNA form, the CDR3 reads TGTGCCAGCAGCTTAAGAGACAGCAGACTGAATAGCAATCAGCCCCAGCATTTT. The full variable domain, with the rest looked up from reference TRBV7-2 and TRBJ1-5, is GAGVSQSPSNKVTEKGKDVELRCDPISGHTALYWYRQSLGQGLEFLIYFQGNSAPDKSGLPSDRFSAERTGGSVSTLTIQRTQQEDSAVYLCASSLRDSRLNSNQPQHFGDGTRLSIL.

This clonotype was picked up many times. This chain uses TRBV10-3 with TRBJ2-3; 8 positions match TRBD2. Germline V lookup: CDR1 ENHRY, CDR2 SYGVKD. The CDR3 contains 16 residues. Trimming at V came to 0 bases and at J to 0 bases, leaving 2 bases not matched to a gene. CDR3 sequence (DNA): TGTGCCATCAGTGAGTCTAGCGGGGTAAGCACAGATACGCAGTATTTT. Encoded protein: CAISESSGVSTDTQYF.